Included here is one T cell receptor (beta chain) sequence, with context. What it binds is unknown. CD45RO negativity and positive selection for CCR7 defined naive CD8 cells, a population that excluded terminally differentiated effector memory CD45RA+ cells. The sample belongs to a study of shared clonotypes between healthy human individuals. The method was immunoSEQ multiplex PCR; TCRdb's version includes in-frame clones alone and lacks a portion of them. The sample records approximately 1.9 million clones, 93% being singletons. Study observations and caveats: Across a handful of donors, naive CD4 shared roughly 5%, naive CD8 around 3.8%, memory CD4 roughly 2.3%, memory CD8 0.4% to 0.5%.

This CDR3 is built from 15 residues. Germline V gene data show CDR1 as MNHEY and CDR2 as SMNVEV (reference sequence). Trimming cost V 4 bases and J 4 bases; bases outside gene matches: 9. The specimen sequenced was naive CD8+ T cells from PBMCs. The genes are TRBV27 and TRBJ2-7, with 8 nucleotides matching TRBD1. This clonotype was obtained from a man between 18 and 29 years old in good health. Some clones in this sample may be carry-over from other donors' samples. The CDR3 spells CASSSYLDRGYEQYF. In DNA, the CDR3 is TGTGCCAGCAGTTCATATCTCGACAGGGGTTACGAGCAGTACTTC.